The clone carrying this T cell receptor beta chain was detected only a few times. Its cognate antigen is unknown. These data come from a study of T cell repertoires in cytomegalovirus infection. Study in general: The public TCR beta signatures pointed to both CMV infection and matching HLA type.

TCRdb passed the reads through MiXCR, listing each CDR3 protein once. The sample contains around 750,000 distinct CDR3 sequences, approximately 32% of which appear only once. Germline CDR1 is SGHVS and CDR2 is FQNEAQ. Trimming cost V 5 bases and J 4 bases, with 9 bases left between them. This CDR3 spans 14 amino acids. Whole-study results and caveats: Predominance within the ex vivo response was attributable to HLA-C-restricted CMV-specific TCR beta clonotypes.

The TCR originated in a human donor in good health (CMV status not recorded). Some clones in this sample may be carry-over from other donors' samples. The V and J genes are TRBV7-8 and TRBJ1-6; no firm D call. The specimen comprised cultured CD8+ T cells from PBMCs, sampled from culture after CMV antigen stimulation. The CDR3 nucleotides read TGTGCCAGCAGCCAGGACCTATATAATTCACCCCTCCACTTT. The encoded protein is CASSQDLYNSPLHF.